The 18 T cell receptor beta chains given below trace back to one sample, sequenced in a study of vaccination and CD4 T cells after COVID-19. What these receptors recognize is not known. The treatment was: roughly ten-day PBMC culture with coronavirus spike peptide pools or control peptides (ViraFEST assay). These CD4+ T cells came from an unexposed donor, sampled before the COVID-19 pandemic (2011-2018). Sequencing of the DNA from cultured CD4+ T cells was carried out with the Oncomine TCR Beta short-read assay. MiXCR, applied by TCRdb to the PCR reads, yields one record per CDR3 protein. The sample has thousands of distinct CDR3 sequences, about 50% seen once. The sequencing sample was made of CD4+ T cells from blood, cultured in vitro. Receptor source: a human donor in good health.

This clonotype has only a few counts. The V and J genes are TRBV7-8 and TRBJ2-7; tentative D call: TRBD2 (6 bases). CDR1 and CDR2 from the germline V gene are SGHVS and FQNEAQ. This CDR3 contains 14 residues. The germline V and J ends were trimmed by 8 bases and 1 base, with 15 bases remaining between them. The DNA for the CDR3 is TGTGCCAGCGTGGCGGGGCGGACGTCCTACGAGCAGTACTTC. It translates to CASVAGRTSYEQYF.

This clonotype showed up just a few times. V usage is TRBV7-8 and J usage is TRBJ2-5; 7 bases agree with TRBD2. Germline values: CDR1 SGHVS, CDR2 FQNEAQ. The CDR3 sequence is 16 residues long. J gave up 5 bases and V 1 base, and 10 bases lay outside the gene matches. CDR3 bases: TGTGCCAGCAGCTTAGACCGGACTAGTCTGGGGGAGACCCAGTACTTC. Its protein product is CASSLDRTSLGETQYF.

The chain has TRBV27 and TRBJ2-5; no clear D. The CDR3 consists of 11 residues. Trimming cost V 2 bases and J 5 bases, with 3 bases left between them. Per germline, CDR1 MNHEY and CDR2 SMNVEV (reference sequence). CDR3 bases: TGTGCCAGCAGTTTAAAGGAGACCCAGTACTTC. This translates into CASSLKETQYF.

This clonotype was found a few times. CDR3 nucleotides: TGTGCCAGCAGCCCGGGACTTTCAATCTATAATTCACCCCTCCACTTT. It is translated as CASSPGLSIYNSPLHF. The chain uses TRBV27 and TRBJ1-6, with D possibly being TRBD1 (5 bases). CDR1 MNHEY and CDR2 SMNVEV come from the germline V gene (reference sequence). V gave up 6 bases and J gave up 3 bases, with 15 bases separating them. The CDR3 consists of 16 residues.

This chain joins TRBV19 and TRBJ2-5; D unresolved. The CDR3 runs 18 residues. Germline assignment: CDR1 LNHDA and CDR2 SQIVND (reference sequence). V lost 3 bases and J 0 bases, leaving 20 bases between the germline ends. This CDR3 is CASSISPPRAGYQETQYF. CDR3 in DNA: TGTGCCAGTAGTATTAGCCCCCCCCGGGCCGGGTACCAAGAGACCCAGTACTTC.

V and J are TRBV2 and TRBJ2-5, with no clear D. The germline V and J ends were trimmed by 8 bases and 1 base, with 14 bases remaining between them. This CDR3 contains 14 residues. CDR1 and CDR2 (germline): SNHLY, FYNNEI. In nucleotides, the CDR3 is TGTGCCAGCGGCCAACCTCGTAGCCAAGAGACCCAGTACTTC. Translation: CASGQPRSQETQYF.

The rearrangement uses TRBV6-1 and TRBJ2-6; D possibly matches TRBD1 or TRBD2 (7 bases each). The V gene's germline CDR1 is MNHNS and CDR2 SASEGT. Trimming took 7 bases from V and 0 from J, leaving 19 bases between them. This CDR3 region has 18 residues. CDR3 amino acids: CASKRGQGGSSGANVLTF. CDR3 nucleotide sequence: TGTGCCAGCAAAAGGGGGCAGGGGGGGTCCTCTGGGGCCAACGTCCTGACTTTC.

The V call is TRBV5-6, the J call TRBJ2-7; 8 nucleotides match TRBD1. The germline gives CDR1 SGHDT, CDR2 YYEEEE. The CDR3 runs to 15 residues. V lost 1 base to trimming and J lost 5 bases; unmatched junction nucleotides: 8. CDR3: CASSLYRTGSDEQYF. CDR3 nucleotide sequence: TGTGCCAGCAGCTTGTATAGGACAGGGTCTGACGAGCAGTACTTC. Variable domain in full (rest from reference TRBV5-6 and TRBJ2-7): DAGVTQSPTHLIKTRGQQVTLRCSPKSGHDTVSWYQQALGQGPQFIFQYYEEEERQRGNFPDRFSGHQFPNYSSELNVNALLLGDSALYLCASSLYRTGSDEQYFGPGTRLTVT.

This clonotype occurred a few times. J is TRBJ1-1 and V is TRBV28; D is unresolved. This CDR3 has 12 amino acids. Per germline, CDR1 MDHEN and CDR2 SYDVKM. With 2 bases removed from V and 0 bases from J, the gap between germline ends came to 1 base. The CDR3 DNA reads as TGTGCCAGCAGTTTAGTGAACACTGAAGCTTTCTTT. It encodes CASSLVNTEAFF.

The CDR3 loop is CASSESEFSTDTQYF. DNA of the CDR3: TGCGCCAGCAGTGAGAGCGAATTTAGCACAGATACGCAGTATTTT. The rearrangement uses TRBV10-2 and TRBJ2-3; no definite D call. From germline, CDR1 is WSHSY and CDR2 SAAADI. The V gene lost 2 bases and the J gene lost 0 bases, with 9 bases spanning the gap. This CDR3 comprises 15 residues.

The chain links TRBV6-5 to TRBJ1-1; D is ambiguous. CDR1 is MNHEY and CDR2 is SVGAGI in the germline V gene. CDR3 length: 12 amino acids. V was clipped by 2 bases and J by 2 bases, with 3 bases between them. CDR3 sequence: CASSYSNTEAFF. CDR3 DNA sequence: TGTGCCAGCAGTTACAGCAACACTGAAGCTTTCTTT.

The V gene is TRBV20-1, the J gene TRBJ2-1; 10 bases align to TRBD2. This CDR3 region has 14 residues. Per germline, CDR1 DFQATT and CDR2 SNEGSKA (reference sequence). Trimming took 6 bases from V and 9 from J; bases not matched to a gene: 11. CDR3: CSAPSGGASIEQFF. The CDR3 DNA reads TGCAGTGCCCCCAGCGGGGGGGCGAGTATTGAGCAGTTCTTC.

This clonotype was seen a handful of times. The chain uses TRBV6-2 or TRBV6-3 and TRBJ1-1; the match to TRBD1 covers 7 bases. The CDR3 totals 14 residues. Germline-derived CDR1 and CDR2 are MNHEY and SVGEGT. The V and J ends lost 6 bases and 3 bases, in that order; junction bases with no gene match: 7. The CDR3 DNA reads TGTGCCAGCAGCAGAAGACAGGGTGACACTGAAGCTTTCTTT. Protein: CASSRRQGDTEAFF.

This rearrangement joins TRBV6-5 to TRBJ1-5; maybe TRBD1 (5 bases). The CDR3 contains 18 residues. V lost 0 bases and J lost 8, with 23 bases in between. Germline lookup yields CDR1 MNHEY and CDR2 SVGAGI. The CDR3 reads CASSYSLGDWVVEKPQHF. CDR3 sequence (DNA): TGTGCCAGCAGTTACTCGCTGGGGGACTGGGTCGTCGAAAAGCCCCAGCATTTT.

The chain uses TRBV2 and TRBJ1-2; D is perhaps TRBD1 (5 bases). Germline V gives CDR1 SNHLY, CDR2 FYNNEI. The CDR3 totals 16 residues. The V and J ends lost 7 bases and 2 bases respectively, with 20 bases between them. DNA for the CDR3: TGTGCCAGCATTTTCAGGAGGCAGGGTTACAACTATGGCTACACCTTC. Translation gives CASIFRRQGYNYGYTF. The full variable domain, with the rest looked up from reference TRBV2 and TRBJ1-2, is EPEVTQTPSHQVTQMGQEVILRCVPISNHLYFYWYRQILGQKVEFLVSFYNNEISEKSEIFDDQFSVERPDGSNFTLKIRSTKLEDSAMYFCASIFRRQGYNYGYTFGSGTRLTVV.

The chain uses TRBV12-3 or TRBV12-4 and TRBJ1-2; D possibly corresponds to TRBD1 (5 bases). The germline V and J ends were trimmed by 6 bases and 4 bases, with 21 bases remaining between them. The CDR3 sequence is 16 residues long. The CDR3 DNA follows: TGTGCCAGCAGGGGGGGGGGAGGGAGCGGGCGCTATGGCTACACCTTC. Its translation: CASRGGGGSGRYGYTF.

The chain links TRBV27 to TRBJ2-7, with 7 bases identical to TRBD2. V lost 6 bases to trimming and J lost 6 bases; unmatched junction nucleotides: 8. Germline assignment: CDR1 MNHEY and CDR2 SMNVEV (reference sequence). The CDR3 contains 13 residues. CDR3 nucleotide sequence: TGTGCCAGCAGCGCCGGGACTAATCTCGAGCAGTACTTC. Translating gives CASSAGTNLEQYF.

The chain couples TRBV6-5 to TRBJ2-7; 10 positions match TRBD2. Unmatched junction bases numbered 9, after V lost 1 base and J lost 12 bases. CDR1 and CDR2 (germline): MNHEY, SVGAGI. CDR3 length: 14 amino acids. In DNA form, the CDR3 reads TGTGCCAGCAGTTACTTTTCTAGCGGGGGCATCCTGTACTTC. This translates into CASSYFSSGGILYF.